The 3 T cell receptor beta chains in this list originate from one sample, sequenced in a study of cytomegalovirus exposure and HLA in healthy donors (dated by TCRdb to the late 2010s). The protocol used for the library was the immunoSEQ multiplex PCR assay. For the multiplex PCR, a mixture combining 60 forward primers for TCR Vbeta segments and 13 reverse primers for TCR Jbeta segments was used. TCRdb's version of the immuneACCESS table is confined to in-frame rearrangements and falls short of the full clone set. An unresolved V gene accounts for under half of the shortfall where checked; the remainder is of unknown origin. The sample table shows 110,000 to 150,000 clones, and around four fifths are seen once. The ten largest clones represent around 3% of the sample. Sequencing was performed on PBMCs. Receptor source: a female donor in good health and CMV-seronegative.

This rearrangement joins TRBV27 to TRBJ1-6; D unresolved. Per germline, CDR1 MNHEY and CDR2 SMNVEV (reference sequence). This CDR3 is 17 amino acids long. Trimming took off 2 bases at V and 11 bases at J, with 22 bases between the two ends. The CDR3 DNA is TGTGCCAGCAGTTTAAGACGAACAGACGGTACCTTAGCACCCCTCCACTTT. Residues: CASSLRRTDGTLAPLHF.

This sequence joins TRBV30 and TRBJ2-1; 9 positions match TRBD2. There are 15 residues in the CDR3. The germline gives CDR1 GTSNPN, CDR2 SVGIG (reference sequence). Unmatched junction bases numbered 4, after V lost 2 bases and J lost 2 bases. Here the CDR3 reads CAWSSSGATYNEQFF. CDR3 DNA: TGTGCCTGGAGTTCTAGCGGGGCAACCTACAATGAGCAGTTCTTC.

This clone has a single count. The chain carries TRBV6-5 and TRBJ1-5, with D hard to call. The CDR3 has 14 amino acids. V shed 2 bases and J shed 5 bases, with 10 bases lying between them. From germline, CDR1 is MNHEY and CDR2 SVGAGI. CDR3 sequence (DNA): TGTGCCAGCAGTTACGATGGGAGGGATCAGCCCCAGCATTTT. This gives the protein CASSYDGRDQPQHF.